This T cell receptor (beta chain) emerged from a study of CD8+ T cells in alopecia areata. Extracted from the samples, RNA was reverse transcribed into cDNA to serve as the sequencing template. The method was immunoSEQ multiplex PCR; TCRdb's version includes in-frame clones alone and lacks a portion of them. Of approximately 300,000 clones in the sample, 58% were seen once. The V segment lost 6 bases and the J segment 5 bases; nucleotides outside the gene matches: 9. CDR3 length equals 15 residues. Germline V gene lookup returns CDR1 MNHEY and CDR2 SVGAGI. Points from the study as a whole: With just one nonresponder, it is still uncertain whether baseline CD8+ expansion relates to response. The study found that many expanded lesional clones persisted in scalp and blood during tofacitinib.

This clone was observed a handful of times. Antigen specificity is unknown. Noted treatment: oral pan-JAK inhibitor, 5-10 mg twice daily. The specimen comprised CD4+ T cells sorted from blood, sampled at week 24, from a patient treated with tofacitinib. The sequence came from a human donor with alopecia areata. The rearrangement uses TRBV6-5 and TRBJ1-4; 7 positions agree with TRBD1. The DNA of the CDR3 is TGTGCCAGCAGCCCCCGCCGGGACAGCAATGAAAAACTGTTTTTT. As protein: CASSPRRDSNEKLFF.